This TCR beta chain was observed in a study of blood T cell repertoires in COVID-19. This clone has just a few counts. Trimming took off 0 bases at V and 9 bases at J, with 19 bases between the two ends. This CDR3 region has 17 residues. Germline values: CDR1 SGHRS, CDR2 YFSETQ. Original analysis: It was from reference gene primer amplification that nucleated cell counts were estimated. TCRdb's table, derived via immunoSEQ multiplex PCR, lists solely in-frame clones and lacks some. V and J calls plus clone size are reproduced from that table; the DNA served to infer D and trimming. This sample carries tens of thousands of clones, 85% to 90% of them seen once, and the ten largest clones take roughly a sixth.

The TCR comes from an elderly man in a cohort sampled during active COVID-19. V is TRBV5-1 and J is TRBJ1-6; possibly TRBD1 for D (6 bases). The sample taken for sequencing was peripheral blood. CDR3 amino acids: CASSLADTGRLSSPLHF. The CDR3 DNA follows: TGCGCCAGCAGCTTGGCCGATACAGGGAGACTTTCTTCACCCCTCCACTTT. Using reference TRBV5-1 and TRBJ1-6 for the parts outside the CDR3, the full variable domain is KAGVTQTPRYLIKTRGQQVTLSCSPISGHRSVSWYQQTPGQGLQFLFEYFSETQRNKGNFPGRFSGRQFSNSRSEMNVSTLELGDSALYLCASSLADTGRLSSPLHFGNGTRLTVT.